The clone carrying this T cell receptor beta chain was counted at least ten times. Its specificity is not known. This specimen belongs to a study of molecular identifiers for immune sequencing clone quantification. General observations from the study: The sizes of highly expanded clones could be underestimated when identical TCR molecules share a barcode. Clones that exceeded 20 RNA copies held over 98% of effector molecules, yet under 1% in naive cells. Among about a million naive cells, as was reported, spiked Jurkat TCR RNA from one cell was detectable.

The CDR3 length is 10 residues. Germline V gene sequence: CDR1 SNHLY, CDR2 FYNNEI. Trimming took off 5 bases at V and 10 bases at J, with 6 bases between the two ends. Each CDR3 protein gets one entry after TCRdb re-called the PCR reads with MiXCR. The sample contains some 650,000 distinct CDR3 sequences, 20% of which appear only once. Sequenced material: naive CD8+ T cells from blood, with Jurkat cell RNA spiked in. The subset denotes: FACS-sorted CD8+CD4-CCR7+CD45RA+ naive T cells. The chain carries TRBV2 and TRBJ2-1, with D possibly matching TRBD2 (5 bases). The TCR comes from a human donor in good health. Some libraries in this study had Jurkat cell RNA spiked in. CDR3 sequence: CASSTGEQFF. DNA for the CDR3: TGTGCCAGCAGTACGGGGGAGCAGTTCTTC.